This T cell receptor (beta chain) was observed in a study of Ad26.COV2.S vaccination and SARS-CoV-2 variants (dated by TCRdb to the early 2020s). For context, the study as a whole: Vaccine-arm donors were drawn from COV1001, a multicentre, randomized, double-blind, placebo-controlled phase I-IIa trial of Ad26.COV2.S in healthy adults. TCRbeta repertoire sequencing served as the tool for gauging how specific and how broad the SARS-CoV-2-reactive T cell receptors were following Ad26.COV2.S vaccination. Trial participants were randomized into five groups of five: low-dose or high-dose Ad26.COV2.S given once or twice, or placebo on both occasions. The TCR-sequenced set comprised approximately 30 samples: approximately 20 Ad26.COV2.S vaccine recipients, 5 placebo recipients and 8 SARS-CoV-2 convalescent individuals. Throughout the experiments and outcome assessment, investigators stayed blinded to trial group allocation. Ad26.COV2.S was administered intramuscularly at a dose of 5x10^10 or 1x10^11 viral particles, either as one shot or as two shots given 56 days apart. Results the study describes overall, beyond this receptor: The authors noted that the TCR breadth and depth analyses may have underestimated total T cell responses. The study was not powered to compare responses between vaccine doses or regimens. After vaccination, spike-specific CD8+ and CD4+ T cell responses were reported to show substantial breadth. Compared with placebo recipients, Ad26.COV2.S recipients showed higher spike-specific TCR breadth (P = 0.0014). Comparable non-spike TCR breadth was observed between vaccine and placebo recipients, consistent with only spike being contained in the vaccine.

Of note for this clone: Its antigen remains unidentified. No qualities accompany the bases; no much larger clone lies one base away.

TCRbeta CDR3 regions were sequenced with the immunoSEQ Assay. After extraction, genomic DNA underwent amplification by bias-controlled multiplex PCR, followed by high-throughput sequencing. The study's own analysis went as follows. Collapsing and filtering of sequences were performed to quantify the absolute abundance of each unique TCRbeta CDR3 region. T cell fraction was estimated by normalizing TCRbeta template counts to usable DNA, with usable DNA measured through amplification of reference genes found in all nucleated cells. Repertoire TCRs were annotated as SARS-CoV-2-specific by exact matching of V gene, CDR3 amino acid sequence and J gene to a known reactive TCR set. The reference SARS-CoV-2 TCR set was derived from MIRA and filtered for enrichment in COVID-19-positive ImmuneCODE repertoires, a step that removed public or cross-reactive TCRs. Using the MIRA antigens, annotated TCRs were further analysed by specific ORF or by position within an ORF. Breadth was defined as annotated unique rearrangements over total unique productive rearrangements; depth was the summed frequency of those rearrangements. TCR breadth was compared between groups using two-sided Wilcoxon rank-sum tests. Held by TCRdb, this immuneACCESS table contains in-frame sequences only and omits some clones. Under half of the omission traces to an unresolved V gene where checked; the cause of the rest is unknown. V, J and clone size derive from that table, while D and trimming were established from the DNA sequence. The sample table contains a few hundred thousand clones; only one count was recorded for around 87% of them. The ten largest clones take up 3.6% of the sample.

According to the study, the label for this sample's treatment or condition signals: roughly 18 received Ad26.COV2.S at low or high dose, single or two shots; roughly five received placebo; per-sample allocation not given. Repertoires of vaccine and placebo recipients were sequenced from samples taken on day 63 after the first injection. Cohort 1b enrolled around 23 adults aged 18-55 years at a single site in Boston, USA, between 29 July and 7 August 2020. As a vaccine, Ad26.COV2.S was a replication-incompetent adenovirus type 26 vector that expressed a prefusion-stabilized SARS-CoV-2 spike protein derived from the original Wuhan strain. V and J are trimmed by 8 bases and 6 bases, and the gene matches miss 8 bases of the junction. From a lookup of the germline V gene (reference sequence), CDR1 and CDR2 are LNHDA and SQIVND. The cysteine opens and the phenylalanine closes a CDR3 of 13 amino acids. This entry keeps only the CDR3 DNA: 39 bases, framed from base 1.

The receptor was isolated from a person aged 18 to 65 who received the Ad26.COV2.S COVID-19 vaccine or a placebo. Here the chain combines TRBV19 and TRBJ1-1, with TRBD1 identical over 8 junction bases. Sample: peripheral blood, taken in a trial of Ad26.COV2.S vaccine versus placebo. The CDR3 has the sequence CASLDGQGAEAFF. At the DNA level, the sequence is TGTGCCAGTTTGGACGGACAGGGTGCTGAAGCTTTCTTT. The full variable domain, with segments outside the CDR3 supplied by the reference TRBV19 and TRBJ1-1 proteins, appears as DGGITQSPKYLFRKEGQNVTLSCEQNLNHDAMYWYRQDPGQGLRLIYYSQIVNDFQKGDIAEGYSVSREKKESFPLTVTSAQKNPTAFYLCASLDGQGAEAFFGQGTRLTVV.